This T cell receptor (beta chain) was sequenced in a study of blood T cell repertoires in COVID-19. Study background: Acute-phase and convalescent COVID-19 samples originated in the United States, Italy and Spain. PBMCs, B-cell-depleted T cells, or T cells provided the cDNA or gDNA that made up the material.

Only in-frame clones appear in the TCRdb table, and some are missing; sequencing was by immunoSEQ multiplex PCR. This sample carries over 200,000 clones, 70% to 90% of them seen once, and the ten largest clones take roughly 10%. Participants' own reports of clinical history determined their cohort assignment. The CDR3 loop spans 14 amino acids. Germline-derived CDR1 and CDR2 are MNHNY and SVGAGI (reference sequence). Trimming stripped 0 bases from V and 0 bases from J, with 5 bases between. The chain employs TRBV6-6 and TRBJ1-2; D possibly corresponds to TRBD1 (5 bases). The receptor was isolated from a man aged 25-45 years who had recovered from COVID-19. Sequenced: PBMCs or T cells enriched from blood (not recorded which). CDR3 loop: CASSYSDTNYGYTF. The CDR3 DNA reads as TGTGCCAGCAGTTACTCGGACACTAACTATGGCTACACCTTC.